These 5 T cell receptor beta chains were all obtained from the same sample, sequenced in a study of blood T cell repertoires in COVID-19. Data came from immunoSEQ multiplex PCR; TCRdb stores just in-frame clones and leaves some out. The sample has 250,000 to 350,000 clones, about 91% seen once. Material for sequencing was peripheral blood. These receptors were obtained from a woman aged 55-69 years with acute or convalescent COVID-19.

V is TRBV2 and J is TRBJ2-1; D may be TRBD1 (6 bases). Trimming took off 3 bases at V and 1 base at J, with 16 bases between the two ends. CDR1 is SNHLY and CDR2 is FYNNEI in the germline V gene. This CDR3 contains 17 residues. CDR3 in amino acids: CASSEKRQERSYNEQFF. The CDR3 region has the DNA TGTGCCAGCAGTGAGAAGAGACAGGAGCGGTCCTACAATGAGCAGTTCTTC.

The chain links TRBV9 to TRBJ2-1; 15 bases are shared with TRBD2. CDR1 and CDR2 from the germline V gene are SGDLS and YYNGEE. This CDR3 region has 16 residues. The V segment lost 0 bases and the J segment 7 bases; nucleotides outside the gene matches: 2. The CDR3 DNA sequence: TGTGCCAGCAGCGTAGACGGGACTAGCGGGGGGAATGAGCAGTTCTTC. Protein sequence: CASSVDGTSGGNEQFF.

The chain links TRBV29-1 to TRBJ1-2; weak D call: TRBD1 (5 bases). The ends were cut back, 4 bases at V and 0 bases at J, with 15 bases in the middle. The CDR3 loop spans 15 amino acids. CDR1 is SQVTM and CDR2 is ANQGSEA in the germline V gene. CDR3 DNA sequence: TGCAGCGTTGGGGGCAGGGTTAAGGCTAACTATGGCTACACCTTC. Its protein is CSVGGRVKANYGYTF.

This chain connects TRBV9 to TRBJ2-3; tentatively, D is TRBD1 (5 bases). Trimming shortened V by 4 bases and J by 9 bases, and 18 bases separated the two germline ends. Germline values: CDR1 SGDLS, CDR2 YYNGEE. The CDR3 is 14 amino acids. The CDR3 sequence is CASSLDLGAGTQYF. As DNA, the CDR3 is TGTGCCAGCAGCTTGGACCTAGGGGCCGGAACGCAGTATTTT.

This chain joins TRBV27 and TRBJ1-4, with D unresolved. Trimming left V 2 bases short and J 8 bases short, with 12 bases between. CDR3 size: 14 residues. CDR1 and CDR2 (germline): MNHEY, SMNVEV (reference sequence). CDR3 sequence (DNA): TGTGCCAGCAGTTTAGACTCCCTCGAAGAAAAACTGTTTTTT. Its protein product is CASSLDSLEEKLFF.